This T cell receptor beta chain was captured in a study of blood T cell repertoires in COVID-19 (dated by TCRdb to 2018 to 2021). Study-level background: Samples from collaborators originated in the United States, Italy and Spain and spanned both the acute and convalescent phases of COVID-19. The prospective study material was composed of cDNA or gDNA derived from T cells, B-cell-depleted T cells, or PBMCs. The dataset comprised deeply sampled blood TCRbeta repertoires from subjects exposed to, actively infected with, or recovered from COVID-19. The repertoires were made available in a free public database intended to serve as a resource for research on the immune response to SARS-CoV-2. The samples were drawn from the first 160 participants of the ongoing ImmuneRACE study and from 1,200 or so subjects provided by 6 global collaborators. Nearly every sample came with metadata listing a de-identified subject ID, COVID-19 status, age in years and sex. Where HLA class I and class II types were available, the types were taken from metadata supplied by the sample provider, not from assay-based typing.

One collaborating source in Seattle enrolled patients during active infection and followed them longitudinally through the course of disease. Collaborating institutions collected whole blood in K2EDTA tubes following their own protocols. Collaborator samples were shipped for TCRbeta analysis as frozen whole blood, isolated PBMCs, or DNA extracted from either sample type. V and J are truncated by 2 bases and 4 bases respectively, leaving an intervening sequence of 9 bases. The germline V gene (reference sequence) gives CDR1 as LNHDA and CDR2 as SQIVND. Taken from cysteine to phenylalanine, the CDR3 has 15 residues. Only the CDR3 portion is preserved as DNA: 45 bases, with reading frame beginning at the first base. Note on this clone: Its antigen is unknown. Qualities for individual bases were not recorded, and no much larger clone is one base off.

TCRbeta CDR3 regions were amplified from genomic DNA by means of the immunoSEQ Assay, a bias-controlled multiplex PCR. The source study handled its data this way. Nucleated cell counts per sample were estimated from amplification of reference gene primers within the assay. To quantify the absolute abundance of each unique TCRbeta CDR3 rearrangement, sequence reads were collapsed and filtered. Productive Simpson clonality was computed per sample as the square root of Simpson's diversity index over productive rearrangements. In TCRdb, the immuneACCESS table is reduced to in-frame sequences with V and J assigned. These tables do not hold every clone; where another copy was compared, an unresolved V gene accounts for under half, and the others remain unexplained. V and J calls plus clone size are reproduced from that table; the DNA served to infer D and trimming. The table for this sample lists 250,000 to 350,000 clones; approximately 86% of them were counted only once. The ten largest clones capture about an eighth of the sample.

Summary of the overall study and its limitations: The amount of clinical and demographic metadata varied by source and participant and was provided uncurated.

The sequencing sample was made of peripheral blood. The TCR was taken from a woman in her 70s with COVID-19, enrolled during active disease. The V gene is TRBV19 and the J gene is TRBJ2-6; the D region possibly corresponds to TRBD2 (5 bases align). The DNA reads TGTGCCAGTAGTATACTCTCGGGGGGGGCCAACGTCCTGACTTTC. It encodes CASSILSGGANVLTF.